The subject of this entry is one TCR beta chain. Antigen unknown. Blood, about 2.6 ml, was drawn per donor. Whole blood that had not undergone T cell sorting provided the isolated total RNA. The sample is drawn from a study of monozygotic twins with inflammatory bowel disease. Study-level findings and limits: Immunosuppressive treatment differences may have increased patient repertoire variability. Relative to healthy twins, IBD patients had fewer clonotypes in common with others, a gap that was especially apparent with disease activity.

The CDR3 is made up of 16 amino acids. Germline V gene lookup returns CDR1 LGHNA and CDR2 YNFKEQ. TCRdb reprocessed the 5' RACE reads, with one entry per CDR3 protein and no DNA. The sample table sets out about 450,000 distinct CDR3 sequences. The rearrangement uses TRBV4-2 and TRBJ2-1; TCRdb picks TRBD2, but there is no DNA to check that call. The source material was blood. This TCR was sampled from a human donor with ulcerative colitis or Crohn's disease, or a healthy co-twin of an affected twin (not recorded which). CDR3 protein: CASSQDPNRSSGEQFF.